This T cell receptor beta chain emerged from a study of TIL therapy for anti-PD-1-resistant metastatic lung cancer. V lost 5 bases, J lost 3 bases, and 14 bases lay in between. The CDR3 covers 15 residues. The germline V gene encodes CDR1 SGHVS and CDR2 FQNEAQ. Time point meaning: pre-treatment sample, taken before nivolumab and TIL therapy. Tumor tissue came from excised metastases, mostly pleural nodules or supraclavicular lymph nodes. The libraries were made with immunoSEQ v3. Libraries were sequenced to roughly 2 million read pairs (survey) or roughly 4.5-6 million (deep). Assay used: immunoSEQ multiplex PCR; TCRdb lists only in-frame clones, some missing. The table records more than 8,000 clones, around three fifths of them present only once.

The chain is built from TRBV7-8 and TRBJ2-1, with TRBD2 as a possible D gene (6 bases). Sequencing used tumor tissue, obtained at baseline. This TCR derives from a person between 25 and 79 years old with non-small cell lung cancer. The CDR3 loop reads CASSAPGANYNEQFF. The CDR3 nucleotides read TGTGCCAGCAGCGCTCCGGGAGCCAACTACAATGAGCAGTTCTTC.